This T cell receptor (beta chain) appears in the sequencing data of a study of persistence of HIV-infected CD4 T cells. Study at large: A median of 8 years of suppressive ART preceded sampling. Study findings and constraints: Degenerate expanded CDR3beta sequences were enriched among CMV- and Gag-responding cells. Rare CMV-responding cells carrying HIV-1 proviruses were not analyzed separately for TCR.

The immunoSEQ assay was version 4, run in survey mode. Clones were sequenced by immunoSEQ multiplex PCR, and TCRdb holds only the in-frame ones, with some missing. The profile shows tens of thousands of clones, roughly three quarters of them singletons. The length of the CDR3 is 15 residues. Per germline, CDR1 SGHVS and CDR2 FQNEAQ. V was clipped by 4 bases and J by 6 bases, with 16 bases between them. Cells were stimulated with overlapping HIV-1 Gag 15-mer peptides. Sorting of responding CD4+ T cells relied on upregulated CD40 ligand together with CD69. Donors had undetectable plasma HIV-1 RNA, under 50 copies/mL, for 4+ years. With regard to this clone: Its antigen is as yet unknown.

The chain links TRBV7-8 to TRBJ2-1; D perhaps matches TRBD1 (6 bases). This clonotype was sampled from an adult man with HIV who was CMV-seropositive. Sequencing used CD4+ T cells sorted from PBMCs after approximately 20-hour stimulation, obtained from a patient who received antiretroviral therapy. In DNA, the CDR3 is TGTGCCAGCAGCTACAGGGATAAATTATCCAATGAGCAGTTCTTC. Protein sequence: CASSYRDKLSNEQFF. Looking up the rest from reference TRBV7-8 and TRBJ2-1 gives the full variable domain: GAGVSQSPRYKVAKRGQDVALRCDPISGHVSLFWYQQALGQGPEFLTYFQNEAQLDKSGLPSDRFFAERPEGSVSTLKIQRTQQEDSAVYLCASSYRDKLSNEQFFGPGTRLTVL.